These 18 T cell receptor beta chains originate from one sample sequenced in a study of human T cells and chemical hapten exposure. TCRdb recomputed calls from the RACE reads with MiXCR, one row per CDR3 protein. The sample shows a few hundred thousand distinct CDR3 sequences, 6% to 7% of them seen only once. Stated time point: patch test 2, 6 weeks after DPC sensitization. The treatment was: therapeutic diphenylcyclopropenone sensitization with weekly scalp DPC. Sequencing used whole blood, obtained in connection with sensitization to the hapten diphenylcyclopropenone (DPC). These receptors came from a woman aged 18-29 years with alopecia areata. Some clones in this sample may be carry-over from other donors' samples.

This clonotype was detected many times. J is TRBJ1-2 and V is TRBV6-5; D is uncertain. The CDR3 has 13 amino acids. V lost 0 bases and J 4 bases, leaving 6 bases between the germline ends. CDR1 MNHEY and CDR2 SVGAGI come from the germline V gene. CDR3 sequence (DNA): TGTGCCAGCAGTTACTCACAGTTCTATGGCTACACCTTC. This encodes CASSYSQFYGYTF.

This clonotype appeared a few times. The chain has TRBV7-2 and TRBJ2-3; D gene unclear. There are 14 residues in the CDR3. CDR1 and CDR2 (germline): SGHTA, FQGNSA. V lost 7 bases and J 2 bases, leaving 13 bases between the germline ends. The CDR3 loop is CASTELGFTDTQYF. CDR3 nucleotides: TGTGCCAGCACGGAGCTCGGTTTCACAGATACGCAGTATTTT.

This clonotype occurred a few times. The V call is TRBV4-1, the J call TRBJ1-5, with a weak D call TRBD1 (5 bases). The CDR3 has 16 residues. Germline CDR1 reads MGHRA; CDR2 reads YSYEKL. The ends were cut back, 4 bases at V and 2 bases at J, with 15 bases in the middle. CDR3 residues: CASSLTLTGRNQPQHF. DNA for the CDR3: TGCGCCAGCAGCCTTACTTTAACAGGACGCAATCAGCCCCAGCATTTT.

A few counts support this clonotype. This sequence joins TRBV6-1 and TRBJ2-7; unclear D gene. CDR3 length: 11 residues. Per germline, CDR1 MNHNS and CDR2 SASEGT. Between the trimmed V and J ends, which lost 7 bases and 4 bases, there was a span of 8 bases. Here the CDR3 DNA reads TGTGCCAGCATGCGAATGTACGAGCAGTACTTC. This translates into CASMRMYEQYF.

The chain links TRBV5-5 to TRBJ1-6, with D maybe TRBD1 (5 bases). V was clipped by 0 bases and J by 6 bases, with 13 bases between them. The CDR3 consists of 16 residues. Germline values: CDR1 SGHKS, CDR2 YYEKEE (reference sequence). CDR3 in DNA: TGTGCCAGCAGCTTGGACGATAGGGGAGGTAATTCACCCCTCCACTTT. Translation: CASSLDDRGGNSPLHF.

This clonotype was detected only a few times. This chain uses TRBV15 with TRBJ2-7; possibly TRBD1 for D (7 bases). Germline assignment: CDR1 LNHNV and CDR2 YYDKDF (reference sequence). CDR3 length: 13 amino acids. Trimming removed 10 bases from V and 4 bases from J, with 17 bases in between. CDR3 bases: TGTGCCATTGCAGGGGGGACGAGATACGAGCAGTACTTC. It is translated as CAIAGGTRYEQYF. Drawing the rest from reference TRBV15 and TRBJ2-7, the complete variable domain is DAMVIQNPRYQVTQFGKPVTLSCSQTLNHNVMYWYQQKSSQAPKLLFHYYDKDFNNEADTPDNFQSRRPNTSFCFLDIRSPGLGDTAMYLCAIAGGTRYEQYFGPGTRLTVT.

This clonotype has ten or more counts. V gene TRBV24-1 combines with J gene TRBJ1-5; 8 nucleotides line up with TRBD1. The CDR3 has 13 amino acids. V dropped 9 bases and J dropped 2; count of bases not matched to a gene: 2. Germline values: CDR1 KGHDR, CDR2 SFDVKD. The CDR3 DNA is TGTGCCACCTCGACAGGGGGCAATCAGCCCCAGCATTTT. Translating it yields CATSTGGNQPQHF.

This clonotype was counted at least ten times. This chain uses TRBV12-3 or TRBV12-4 with TRBJ2-7, with D unclear. Trimming cost V 1 base and J 5 bases, with 9 bases left between them. The CDR3 runs 13 residues. The CDR3, as DNA: TGTGCCAGCAGTTTAGTCTCCAGCCACGAGCAGTACTTC. This translates into CASSLVSSHEQYF.

This clonotype was seen at least ten times. This sequence joins TRBV6-2 or TRBV6-3 and TRBJ1-2; D is unresolved. The CDR3 extends over 12 amino acids. The germline V gene encodes CDR1 MNHEY and CDR2 SVGEGT. V dropped 0 bases and J dropped 8 bases, with 7 bases sitting between them. CDR3 in amino acids: CASSYSVGGYTF. The CDR3 bases are TGTGCCAGCAGTTACTCGGTCGGCGGCTACACCTTC.

The sample holds a few counts of this clonotype. At one of its ends the junction is not consistent with the germline gene, which may arise from a read error. The CDR3 here is CASSLGTNTSF. The CDR3 nucleotides read TGCGCCAGCAGCTTAGGAACTAACACGAGCTTC. The V call is TRBV5-1, the J call TRBJ2-5; D remains ambiguous. The CDR3 contains 11 residues. Germline loops: CDR1 SGHRS, CDR2 YFSETQ.

This clonotype was counted at least ten times. V and J are TRBV6-5 and TRBJ1-6, with D perhaps matching TRBD1 (5 bases). Germline CDR1 MNHEY, CDR2 SVGAGI. V dropped 7 bases and J dropped 4 bases, with 11 bases sitting between them. CDR3 length equals 14 residues. The DNA for the CDR3 is TGTGCCAGCACCTTGGGACTTTATAATTCACCCCTCCACTTT. Amino acid sequence: CASTLGLYNSPLHF.

This clonotype was detected ten times or more. The J gene is TRBJ1-5, the V gene TRBV7-8; D is possibly TRBD1 (6 bases). The CDR3 loop spans 18 amino acids. V was cut by 2 bases and J by 7 bases, with 24 bases left in between. Germline V gene sequence: CDR1 SGHVS, CDR2 FQNEAQ. CDR3 coding DNA: TGTGCCAGCAGCTTATCCAAAGGGGGAATCGAGAAGAGCCAGCCCCAGCATTTT. Amino acids: CASSLSKGGIEKSQPQHF.

This clonotype was picked up many times. The rearrangement uses TRBV20-1 and TRBJ1-2; 9 bases map to TRBD1. Germline assignment: CDR1 DFQATT and CDR2 SNEGSKA (reference sequence). The junction had 6 bases not matched to a gene; V was cut back by 1 base and J by 6 bases. The CDR3 contains 14 residues. The CDR3 DNA is TGCAGTGCTAGAGTCCCCTACAGGGGGCATGGCTACACCTTC. Translating it yields CSARVPYRGHGYTF.

The genes are TRBV4-1 and TRBJ2-6; D ambiguous. The V end lost 4 bases, the J end lost 1 base, and 5 bases lay between the germline ends. Germline V gives CDR1 MGHRA, CDR2 YSYEKL. The CDR3 is 14 residues long. The DNA for the CDR3 is TGCGCCAGCAGCCCTCAATCTGGGGCCAACGTCCTGACTTTC. Translating gives CASSPQSGANVLTF.

This clonotype was seen a few times. The chain carries TRBV5-5 and TRBJ1-2; no reliable D call. The V end lost 1 base, the J end lost 5 bases, and 12 bases lay between the germline ends. CDR3 size: 14 residues. The V gene's germline CDR1 is SGHKS and CDR2 YYEKEE (reference sequence). CDR3 amino acids: CASSLPRGPYGYTF. Written as DNA, the CDR3 is TGTGCCAGCAGCTTGCCTAGAGGGCCTTATGGCTACACCTTC. The entire variable domain, with the rest obtained from reference TRBV5-5 and TRBJ1-2, is as follows: DAGVTQSPTHLIKTRGQQVTLRCSPISGHKSVSWYQQVLGQGPQFIFQYYEKEERGRGNFPDRFSARQFPNYSSELNVNALLLGDSALYLCASSLPRGPYGYTFGSGTRLTVV.

This clonotype was counted a few times. The chain couples TRBV7-9 to TRBJ2-7, with a weak D call TRBD1 (6 bases). Germline CDR1 and CDR2: SEHNR and FQNEAQ (reference sequence). Trimming shortened V by 4 bases and J by 6 bases, and 19 bases separated the two germline ends. The CDR3 spans 15 residues. The CDR3 nucleotides are TGTGCCAGCAGCTCCCAGGGGTCCCTCGTGGGCGAGCAGTACTTC. Its translation is CASSSQGSLVGEQYF.

This clonotype has at least ten counts. A read error may produce the germline difference seen at one junction end. This chain uses TRBV12-3 or TRBV12-4 with TRBJ1-1; no reliable D call. The CDR3 is made up of 13 amino acids. This CDR3 is CASSLGENTEAFF. The DNA for the CDR3 is TGTGCCAGCAGCTTAGGAGAGAACACTGAAGCTTTCTTT.

This clonotype was picked up a small number of times. This sequence joins TRBV6-6 and TRBJ1-1; D uncertain. The CDR3 is 16 amino acids. In germline, CDR1 is MNHNY, CDR2 SVGAGI (reference sequence). V lost 7 bases and J 3 bases, leaving 21 bases between the germline ends. The CDR3 spells CASTPSRAGLYTEAFF. CDR3 DNA: TGTGCCAGCACTCCCTCCCGGGCGGGTTTGTACACTGAAGCTTTCTTT.